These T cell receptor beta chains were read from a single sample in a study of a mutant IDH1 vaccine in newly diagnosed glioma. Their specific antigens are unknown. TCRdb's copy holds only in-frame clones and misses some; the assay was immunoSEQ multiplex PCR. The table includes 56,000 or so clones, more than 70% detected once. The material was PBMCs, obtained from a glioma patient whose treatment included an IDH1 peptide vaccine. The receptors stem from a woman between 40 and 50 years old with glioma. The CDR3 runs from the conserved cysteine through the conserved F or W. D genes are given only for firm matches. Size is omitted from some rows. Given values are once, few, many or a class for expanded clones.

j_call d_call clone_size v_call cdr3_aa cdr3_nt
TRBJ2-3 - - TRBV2 CASSVGRSPSTDTQYF TGTGCCAGCAGTGTCGGACGGAGTCCTAGCACAGATACGCAGTATTTT
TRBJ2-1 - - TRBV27 CASREGGRNEQFF TGTGCCAGCAGGGAGGGGGGCAGAAATGAGCAGTTCTTC
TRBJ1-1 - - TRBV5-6 CASTKEGTEAFF TGTGCCAGCACCAAAGAAGGGACTGAAGCTTTCTTT
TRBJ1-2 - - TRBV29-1 CSVSSQDRSQGPYGYTF TGCAGCGTATCAAGCCAGGACCGGTCACAGGGACCGTATGGCTACACCTTC
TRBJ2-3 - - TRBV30 CAWSPLTDTQYF TGTGCCTGGAGTCCGTTAACAGATACGCAGTATTTT
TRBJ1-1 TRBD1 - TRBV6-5 CASSYSTGEATEAFF TGTGCCAGCAGTTACTCGACAGGGGAGGCCACTGAAGCTTTCTTT
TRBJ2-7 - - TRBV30 CAWSASGVRPYEQYF TGTGCCTGGAGCGCGTCGGGGGTTAGGCCCTACGAGCAGTACTTC
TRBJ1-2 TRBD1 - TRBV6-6 CASSSERTGPRMGNTF TGTGCCAGCAGTTCCGAGCGGACAGGGCCCCGAATGGGGAACACCTTC
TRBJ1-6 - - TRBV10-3 CAISEVAFTF TGTGCCATCAGTGAGGTAGCGTTCACCTTT
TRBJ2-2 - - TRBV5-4 CASSRGTINTGELFF TGTGCCAGCAGCCGCGGGACGATTAACACCGGGGAGCTGTTTTTT
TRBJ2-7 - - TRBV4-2 CASSQARGGTGSSYEQYF TGTGCCAGCAGCCAAGCCCGGGGCGGGACGGGGAGCTCCTACGAGCAGTACTTC
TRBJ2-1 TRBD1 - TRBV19 CASSTRQGVPFNEQFF TGTGCCAGTAGTACAAGACAGGGGGTCCCTTTCAATGAGCAGTTCTTC
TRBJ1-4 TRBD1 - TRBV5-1 CASSGATGSVTNEKLFF TGCGCCAGCAGCGGAGCGACAGGGTCCGTAACTAATGAAAAACTGTTTTTT
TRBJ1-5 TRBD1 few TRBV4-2 CASSQGREGAQPQHF TGTGCCAGCAGCCAAGGAAGGGAGGGGGCCCAGCCCCAGCATTTT
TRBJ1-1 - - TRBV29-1 CSAEINTEAFF TGCAGCGCTGAGATAAACACTGAAGCTTTCTTT
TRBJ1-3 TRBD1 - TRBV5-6 CPQGVLSGNTIYF TGTCCGCAGGGGGTCCTCTCTGGAAACACCATATATTTT
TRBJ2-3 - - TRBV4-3 CASSLLFQGTDTQYF TGCGCCAGCAGCCTCCTCTTTCAGGGCACAGATACGCAGTATTTT
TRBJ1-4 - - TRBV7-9 CASSSDLLQTTNEKLFF TGTGCCAGCAGCTCCGACCTTCTACAGACAACTAATGAAAAACTGTTTTTT
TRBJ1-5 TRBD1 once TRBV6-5 CASSSLGTVNQPQHF TGTGCCAGCAGTTCCCTAGGGACAGTCAATCAGCCCCAGCATTTT
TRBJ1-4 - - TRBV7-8 CASSLSGNNEKLFF TGTGCCAGCAGCTTAAGCGGAAATAATGAAAAACTGTTTTTT
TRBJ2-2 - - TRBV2 CASRKASELFF TGTGCCAGCAGAAAAGCCTCGGAGCTGTTTTTT
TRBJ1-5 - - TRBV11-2 CASSSPAQGDQPQHF TGTGCCAGCAGCTCGCCGGCACAAGGGGATCAGCCCCAGCATTTT
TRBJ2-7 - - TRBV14 CASSPTTLRPYEQYF TGTGCCAGCAGCCCCACTACACTCAGACCCTACGAGCAGTACTTC
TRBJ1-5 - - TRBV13 CASSLRQGYSNQPQHF TGTGCCAGCAGCCTGAGGCAGGGATATAGCAATCAGCCCCAGCATTTT
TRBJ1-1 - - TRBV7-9 CASSFAGADGMNTEAFF TGTGCCAGCAGCTTCGCGGGGGCGGATGGTATGAACACTGAAGCTTTCTTT
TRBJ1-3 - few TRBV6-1 CASSEVREVYTIYF TGTGCCAGCAGTGAAGTCCGGGAGGTATACACCATATATTTT
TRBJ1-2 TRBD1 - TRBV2 CASSEGAWDRGREGYTF TGTGCCAGCAGTGAAGGGGCCTGGGACAGGGGGCGTGAGGGCTACACCTTC
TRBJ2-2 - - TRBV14 CASSQDLRTGELFF TGTGCCAGCAGCCAGGATCTTCGGACCGGGGAGCTGTTTTTT
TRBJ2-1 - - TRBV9 CASSPLLASYNEQFF TGTGCCAGCAGCCCGCTCCTAGCGTCCTACAATGAGCAGTTCTTC
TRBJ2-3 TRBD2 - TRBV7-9 CASRGTSGGAGTQYF TGTGCCAGCAGGGGAACTAGCGGGGGGGCGGGTACGCAGTATTTT
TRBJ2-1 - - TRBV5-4 CASSLQNQPNEQFF TGTGCCAGCAGCTTGCAGAACCAACCCAATGAGCAGTTCTTC
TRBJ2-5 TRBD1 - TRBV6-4 CASSLDRGETQYF TGTGCCAGCAGCCTGGACAGGGGAGAGACCCAGTACTTC
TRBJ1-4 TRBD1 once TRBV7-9 CAIQGDTNEKLFF TGTGCGATTCAGGGGGACACTAATGAAAAACTGTTTTTT
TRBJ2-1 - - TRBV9 CASSASPFDPSSYNEQFF TGTGCCAGCAGCGCGTCTCCTTTTGACCCGAGCTCCTACAATGAGCAGTTCTTC
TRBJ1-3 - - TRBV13 CASSSSQAGNTIYF TGTGCCAGCAGCTCCTCCCAGGCTGGAAACACCATATATTTT
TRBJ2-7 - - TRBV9 CASSVSLGGGMYEQYF TGTGCCAGCAGCGTCTCCCTGGGGGGGGGCATGTACGAGCAGTACTTC
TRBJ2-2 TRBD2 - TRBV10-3 CASGAGENTGELFF TGTGCCTCCGGAGCGGGGGAGAACACCGGGGAGCTGTTTTTT
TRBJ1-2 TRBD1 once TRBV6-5 CASSYSRTGLIYGYTF TGTGCCAGCAGTTACTCGAGGACAGGACTCATCTATGGCTACACCTTC
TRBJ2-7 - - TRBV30 CAWRGNWGGEQYF TGTGCCTGGAGGGGAAATTGGGGAGGTGAGCAGTACTTC
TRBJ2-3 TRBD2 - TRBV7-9 CASSYATSGGPDTQYF TGTGCCAGCAGCTACGCGACTAGCGGGGGTCCGGATACGCAGTATTTT
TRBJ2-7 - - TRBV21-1 CASRSNPGHPTRGYYEQYF TGTGCCAGCAGATCAAATCCGGGACACCCAACGAGGGGCTACTACGAGCAGTACTTC
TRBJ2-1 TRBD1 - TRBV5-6 CASSSYGQGVYEQFF TGTGCCAGCAGCTCTTACGGACAGGGGGTTTATGAGCAGTTCTTC
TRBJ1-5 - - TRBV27 CASSLTVSNQPQHF TGTGCCAGCAGTCTGACGGTTAGCAATCAGCCCCAGCATTTT
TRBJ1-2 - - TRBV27 CASSSTGLGYGYTF TGTGCCAGCAGTAGTACAGGTTTGGGCTATGGCTACACCTTC
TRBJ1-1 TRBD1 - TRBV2 CASSMDRGHGTEAFF TGTGCCAGCAGTATGGACAGGGGGCATGGCACTGAAGCTTTCTTT